This TCR beta chain was identified in a study of T cell clonality in common variable immunodeficiency. Findings and caveats of the study: CVID subjects had higher TCRbeta clonality than healthy controls, most marked in about a third. Repertoire-complication correlations in CVID were limited by patient heterogeneity. Fewer TCRbeta clones were shared among CVID subjects than controls. Authors noted CVID clonality's cause needs subpopulation repertoire sequencing.

This clone was observed at least ten times. The antigen remains undetermined. Here immunoSEQ multiplex PCR was the method, and the copy in TCRdb shows in-frame clones only, minus some. The sample has about 40,000 clones, none seen only once. The receptor comes from a person aged 18 to 70 in good health. The sequenced material came from peripheral blood mononuclear cells.

The part of the CDR3 DNA that was read is TGTGCCAGCAGTGAAACGGGACAGGGGGTCGGAGGAAACACC. Residues: CASSETGQGVGGNT. The full CDR3 reads CASSETGQGVGGNTIYF. The chain is built from TRBV6-1 and TRBJ1-3; TRBD1 matches at 11 bases. The read terminates 3 residues before the CDR3 end, so the remaining end is supplied by the germline J gene. CDR3 size: 17 residues. Unmatched junction bases numbered 7, after V lost 2 bases and J lost 4 bases. Per the germline V gene, CDR1 is MNHNS and CDR2 is SASEGT.